Shown below are 5 T cell receptor beta chains from a single sample sequenced in a study of Ad26.COV2.S vaccination and SARS-CoV-2 variants. Only in-frame clones appear in the TCRdb table, and some are missing; sequencing was by immunoSEQ multiplex PCR. The sample records around 500,000 clones, 80% to 90% being singletons. Noted treatment: roughly 18 received Ad26.COV2.S at low or high dose, single or two shots; several received placebo; per-sample allocation not given. Collection of the samples took place on day 63 after the first injection of vaccine or placebo. The sample was peripheral blood, taken in a trial of Ad26.COV2.S vaccine versus placebo. The receptors stem from a person between 18 and 65 years old who received the Ad26.COV2.S COVID-19 vaccine or a placebo.

This clone was seen once. V gene TRBV5-1 combines with J gene TRBJ2-1; 7 bases map to TRBD2. Losses at the gene ends were 4 bases for V and 3 bases for J; bases not matched to a gene: 7. Germline V CDR1 and CDR2: SGHRS, YFSETQ. This CDR3 contains 15 residues. CDR3 sequence reads: CASSPQLANYNEQFF. DNA for the CDR3: TGCGCCAGCAGCCCTCAACTAGCGAACTACAATGAGCAGTTCTTC.

The table lists this clone with a count of one. V is TRBV19 and J is TRBJ2-1; 10 nucleotides align to TRBD1. The CDR3 is made up of 18 amino acids. V shed 4 bases, J shed 0 bases, and the junction held 9 bases outside the gene matches. Germline assignment: CDR1 LNHDA and CDR2 SQIVND (reference sequence). The DNA for the CDR3 is TGTGCCAGTAGTACAGGGACAGGGGCCCCCTACTCCTACAATGAGCAGTTCTTC. Amino acid sequence: CASSTGTGAPYSYNEQFF.

The rearrangement links TRBV7-9 to TRBJ2-2; TRBD1 matches at 11 bases. With V trimmed by 7 bases and J by 4 bases, 8 bases remained unmatched. There are 16 residues in the CDR3. Per the germline V gene, CDR1 is SEHNR and CDR2 is FQNEAQ (reference sequence). The CDR3, as DNA: TGTGCCAGCATCTGGACAGGGGGCGAGCTCACCGGGGAGCTGTTTTTT. This codes for CASIWTGGELTGELFF.

The CDR3 nucleotides read TGTGCCAGCAGCTTAGGGCCCTGGGTGAACACTGAAGCTTTCTTT. This gives the protein CASSLGPWVNTEAFF. The genes are TRBV7-2 and TRBJ1-1; D gene ambiguous. Germline CDR1 SGHTA, CDR2 FQGNSA. With 1 base removed from V and 0 bases from J, the gap between germline ends came to 9 bases. This CDR3 comprises 15 residues.

This clone occurred once. The CDR3, as DNA: TGTGCCAGCAGCCACCGGGACAGGGGGAGTGAGCAGTACTTC. Translating it yields CASSHRDRGSEQYF. The chain couples TRBV11-2 to TRBJ2-7; 11 nucleotides align to TRBD1. V was clipped by 5 bases and J by 7 bases; unmatched bases: 7. The germline gives CDR1 SGHAT, CDR2 FQNNGV. The CDR3 sequence is 14 residues long.